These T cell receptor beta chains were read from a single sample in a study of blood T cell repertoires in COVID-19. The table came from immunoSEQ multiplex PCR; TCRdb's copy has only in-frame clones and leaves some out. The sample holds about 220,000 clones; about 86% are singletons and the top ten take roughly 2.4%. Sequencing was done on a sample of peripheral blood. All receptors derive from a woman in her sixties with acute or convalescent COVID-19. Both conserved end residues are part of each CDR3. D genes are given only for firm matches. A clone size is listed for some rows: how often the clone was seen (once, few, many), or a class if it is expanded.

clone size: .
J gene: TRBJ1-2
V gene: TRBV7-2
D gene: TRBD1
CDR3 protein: CASSVDRGPFYGYTF
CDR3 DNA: TGTGCCAGCAGCGTAGACAGGGGGCCGTTTTATGGCTACACCTTC

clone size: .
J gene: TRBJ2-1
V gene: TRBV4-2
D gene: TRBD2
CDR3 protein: CASSPNHRSSGSYNEQFF
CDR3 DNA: TGTGCCAGCAGCCCTAACCACAGGTCTAGCGGGTCCTACAATGAGCAGTTCTTC

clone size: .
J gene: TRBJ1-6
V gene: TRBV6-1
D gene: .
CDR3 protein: CASSPVHNSPLHF
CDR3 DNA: TGTGCCAGCAGTCCAGTCCACAATTCACCCCTCCACTTT

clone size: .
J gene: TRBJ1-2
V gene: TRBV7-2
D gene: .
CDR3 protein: CASSLDTASNYGYTF
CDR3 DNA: TGTGCCAGCAGCTTGGACACTGCCTCTAACTATGGCTACACCTTC

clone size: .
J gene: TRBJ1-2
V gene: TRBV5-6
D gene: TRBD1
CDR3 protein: CASSSGTGRNYGYTF
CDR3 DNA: TGTGCCAGCAGCTCCGGGACAGGGAGGAACTATGGCTACACCTTC

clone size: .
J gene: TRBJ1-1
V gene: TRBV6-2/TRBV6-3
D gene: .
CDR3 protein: CASSYSGAVAEAFF
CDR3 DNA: TGTGCCAGCAGTTACTCGGGGGCGGTAGCTGAAGCTTTCTTT

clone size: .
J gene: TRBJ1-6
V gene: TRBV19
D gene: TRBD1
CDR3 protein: CASTRDRQGYNSPLHF
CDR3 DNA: TGTGCCAGCACCCGGGATCGACAGGGGTATAATTCACCCCTCCACTTT

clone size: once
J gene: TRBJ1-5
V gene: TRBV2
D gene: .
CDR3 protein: CASRRQYNQPQHF
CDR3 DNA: TGTGCCAGCAGGAGACAATACAATCAGCCCCAGCATTTT

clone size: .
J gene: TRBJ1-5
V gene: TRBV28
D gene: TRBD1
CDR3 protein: CASSSGQGILNQPQHF
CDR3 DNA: TGTGCCAGCAGTTCCGGACAGGGGATCCTCAATCAGCCCCAGCATTTT

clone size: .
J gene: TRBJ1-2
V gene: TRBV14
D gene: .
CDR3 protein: CASSPGGAEANYGYTF
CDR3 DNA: TGTGCCAGCAGCCCCGGAGGGGCAGAAGCTAACTATGGCTACACCTTC

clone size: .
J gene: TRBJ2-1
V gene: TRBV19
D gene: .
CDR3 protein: CASTSQGYNEQFF
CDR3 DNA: TGTGCCAGTACCTCTCAGGGATACAATGAGCAGTTCTTC

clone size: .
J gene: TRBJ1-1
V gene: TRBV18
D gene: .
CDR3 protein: CASSLQGSTEAFF
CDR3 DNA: TGTGCCAGCTCACTTCAGGGTTCCACTGAAGCTTTCTTT

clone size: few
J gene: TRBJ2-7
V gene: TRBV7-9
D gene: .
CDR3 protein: CASIHPSGFEQYF
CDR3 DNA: TGTGCCAGCATCCACCCCTCAGGGTTCGAGCAGTACTTC

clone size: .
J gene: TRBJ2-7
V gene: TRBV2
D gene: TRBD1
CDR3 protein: CASTSDRAESYEQYF
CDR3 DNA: TGTGCCAGCACCTCGGACAGGGCAGAGTCCTACGAGCAGTACTTC

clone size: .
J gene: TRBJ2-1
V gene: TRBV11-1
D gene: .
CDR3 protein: CASSLLAGEQFF
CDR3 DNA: TGTGCCAGCAGCTTACTGGCGGGTGAGCAGTTCTTC

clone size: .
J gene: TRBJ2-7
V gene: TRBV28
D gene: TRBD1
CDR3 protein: CASSRTGVINEQYF
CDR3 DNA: TGTGCCAGCAGTCGGACAGGGGTGATCAACGAGCAGTACTTC

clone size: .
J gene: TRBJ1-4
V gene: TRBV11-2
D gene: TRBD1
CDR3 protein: CASSGTGGGWEKLFF
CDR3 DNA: TGTGCCAGCAGCGGGACAGGGGGCGGATGGGAAAAACTGTTTTTT

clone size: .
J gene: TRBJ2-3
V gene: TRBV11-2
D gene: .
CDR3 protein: CASSPRGGDTQYF
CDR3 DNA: TGTGCCAGCAGCCCCAGGGGCGGAGATACGCAGTATTTT

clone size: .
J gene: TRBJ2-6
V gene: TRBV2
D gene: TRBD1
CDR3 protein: CASSGDRGLPFSGANVLTF
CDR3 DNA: TGTGCCAGCAGTGGGGACAGGGGGCTCCCTTTCTCTGGGGCCAACGTCCTGACTTTC

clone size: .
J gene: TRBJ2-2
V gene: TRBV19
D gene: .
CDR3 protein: CASSIQVNTGELFF
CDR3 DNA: TGTGCCAGTAGTATACAGGTCAACACCGGGGAGCTGTTTTTT

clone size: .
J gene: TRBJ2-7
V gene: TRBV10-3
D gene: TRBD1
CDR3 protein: CAINRGQGVGEQYF
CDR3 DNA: TGTGCCATCAATCGGGGACAGGGAGTCGGCGAGCAGTACTTC

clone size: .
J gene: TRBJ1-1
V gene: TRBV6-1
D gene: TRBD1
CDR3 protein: CASSEGTGNTEAFF
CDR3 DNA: TGTGCCAGCAGTGAAGGGACAGGGAACACTGAAGCTTTCTTT

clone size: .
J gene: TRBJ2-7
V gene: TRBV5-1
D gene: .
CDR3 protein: CASSQDSRYEQYF
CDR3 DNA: TGCGCCAGCAGCCAAGACAGTAGATACGAGCAGTACTTC

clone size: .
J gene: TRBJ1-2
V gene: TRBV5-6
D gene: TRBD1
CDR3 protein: CASNPGQGRNYGYTF
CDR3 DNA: TGTGCCAGCAACCCGGGACAGGGACGAAACTATGGCTACACCTTC

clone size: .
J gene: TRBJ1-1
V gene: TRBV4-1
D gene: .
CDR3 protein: CASSHGRTAHFEAFF
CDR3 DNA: TGCGCCAGCAGCCATGGCCGGACAGCTCATTTTGAAGCTTTCTTT

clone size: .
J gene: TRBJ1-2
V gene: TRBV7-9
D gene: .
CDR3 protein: CAWGHGYGYTF
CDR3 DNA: TGTGCCTGGGGACACGGCTATGGCTACACCTTC

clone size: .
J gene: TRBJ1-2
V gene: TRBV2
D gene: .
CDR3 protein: CASSFAGYGYTF
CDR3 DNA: TGTGCCAGCTCTTTTGCGGGCTATGGCTACACCTTC

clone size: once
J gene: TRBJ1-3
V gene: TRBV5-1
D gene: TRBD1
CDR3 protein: CASSVGQISGNTIYF
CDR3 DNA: TGCGCCAGCAGCGTGGGACAGATCTCTGGAAACACCATATATTTT

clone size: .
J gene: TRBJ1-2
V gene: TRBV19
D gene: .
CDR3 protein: CASSPLNGQIERGYGYTF
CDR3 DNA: TGTGCCAGTAGTCCCTTGAACGGACAGATAGAAAGGGGCTATGGCTACACCTTC

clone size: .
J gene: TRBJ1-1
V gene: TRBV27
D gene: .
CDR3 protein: CASSLGVGDTEAFF
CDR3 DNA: TGTGCCAGCAGTTTAGGGGTGGGAGACACTGAAGCTTTCTTT

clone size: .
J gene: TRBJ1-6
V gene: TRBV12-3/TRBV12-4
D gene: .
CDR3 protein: CASSLSLNSPLHF
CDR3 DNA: TGTGCCAGCAGTTTAAGCCTTAATTCACCCCTCCACTTT

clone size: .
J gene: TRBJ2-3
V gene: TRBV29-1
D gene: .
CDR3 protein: CSARPPAGADTQYF
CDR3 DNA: TGCAGCGCACGGCCTCCGGCGGGCGCAGATACGCAGTATTTT

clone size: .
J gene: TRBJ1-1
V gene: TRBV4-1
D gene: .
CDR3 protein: CASSQGFLTTQKAFF
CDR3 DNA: TGCGCCAGCAGCCAAGGGTTTCTGACGACTCAGAAAGCTTTCTTT

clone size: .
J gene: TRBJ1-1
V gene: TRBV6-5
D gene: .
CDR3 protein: CASSEEGEAFF
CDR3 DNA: TGTGCCAGCTCGGAGGAAGGGGAAGCTTTCTTT

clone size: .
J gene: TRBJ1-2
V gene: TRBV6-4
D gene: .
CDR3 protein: CASTPWGDFNGYTF
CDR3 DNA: TGTGCCAGCACCCCTTGGGGGGACTTTAATGGCTACACCTTC

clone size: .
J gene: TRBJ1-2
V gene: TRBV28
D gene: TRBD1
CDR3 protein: CASSPSRTGGEYGYTF
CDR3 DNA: TGTGCCAGCTCGCCTAGCCGGACAGGGGGAGAGTATGGCTACACCTTC

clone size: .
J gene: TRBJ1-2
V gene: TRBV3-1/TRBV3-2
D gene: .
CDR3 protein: CASSQAGVSYGYTF
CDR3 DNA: TGTGCCAGCAGCCAGGCAGGGGTAAGCTATGGCTACACCTTC

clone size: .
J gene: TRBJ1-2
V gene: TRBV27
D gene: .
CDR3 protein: CASGDGGWGSYGYTF
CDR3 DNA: TGTGCCAGCGGGGACGGGGGTTGGGGGAGCTATGGCTACACCTTC

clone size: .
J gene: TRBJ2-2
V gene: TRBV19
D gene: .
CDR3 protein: CASWSQGNTGELFF
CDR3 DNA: TGTGCCAGTTGGTCCCAGGGTAACACCGGGGAGCTGTTTTTT

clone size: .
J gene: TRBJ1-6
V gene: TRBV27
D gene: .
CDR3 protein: CASSLVNSLYNSPLHF
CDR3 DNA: TGTGCCAGCAGTTTAGTAAACAGTCTATACAATTCACCCCTCCACTTT